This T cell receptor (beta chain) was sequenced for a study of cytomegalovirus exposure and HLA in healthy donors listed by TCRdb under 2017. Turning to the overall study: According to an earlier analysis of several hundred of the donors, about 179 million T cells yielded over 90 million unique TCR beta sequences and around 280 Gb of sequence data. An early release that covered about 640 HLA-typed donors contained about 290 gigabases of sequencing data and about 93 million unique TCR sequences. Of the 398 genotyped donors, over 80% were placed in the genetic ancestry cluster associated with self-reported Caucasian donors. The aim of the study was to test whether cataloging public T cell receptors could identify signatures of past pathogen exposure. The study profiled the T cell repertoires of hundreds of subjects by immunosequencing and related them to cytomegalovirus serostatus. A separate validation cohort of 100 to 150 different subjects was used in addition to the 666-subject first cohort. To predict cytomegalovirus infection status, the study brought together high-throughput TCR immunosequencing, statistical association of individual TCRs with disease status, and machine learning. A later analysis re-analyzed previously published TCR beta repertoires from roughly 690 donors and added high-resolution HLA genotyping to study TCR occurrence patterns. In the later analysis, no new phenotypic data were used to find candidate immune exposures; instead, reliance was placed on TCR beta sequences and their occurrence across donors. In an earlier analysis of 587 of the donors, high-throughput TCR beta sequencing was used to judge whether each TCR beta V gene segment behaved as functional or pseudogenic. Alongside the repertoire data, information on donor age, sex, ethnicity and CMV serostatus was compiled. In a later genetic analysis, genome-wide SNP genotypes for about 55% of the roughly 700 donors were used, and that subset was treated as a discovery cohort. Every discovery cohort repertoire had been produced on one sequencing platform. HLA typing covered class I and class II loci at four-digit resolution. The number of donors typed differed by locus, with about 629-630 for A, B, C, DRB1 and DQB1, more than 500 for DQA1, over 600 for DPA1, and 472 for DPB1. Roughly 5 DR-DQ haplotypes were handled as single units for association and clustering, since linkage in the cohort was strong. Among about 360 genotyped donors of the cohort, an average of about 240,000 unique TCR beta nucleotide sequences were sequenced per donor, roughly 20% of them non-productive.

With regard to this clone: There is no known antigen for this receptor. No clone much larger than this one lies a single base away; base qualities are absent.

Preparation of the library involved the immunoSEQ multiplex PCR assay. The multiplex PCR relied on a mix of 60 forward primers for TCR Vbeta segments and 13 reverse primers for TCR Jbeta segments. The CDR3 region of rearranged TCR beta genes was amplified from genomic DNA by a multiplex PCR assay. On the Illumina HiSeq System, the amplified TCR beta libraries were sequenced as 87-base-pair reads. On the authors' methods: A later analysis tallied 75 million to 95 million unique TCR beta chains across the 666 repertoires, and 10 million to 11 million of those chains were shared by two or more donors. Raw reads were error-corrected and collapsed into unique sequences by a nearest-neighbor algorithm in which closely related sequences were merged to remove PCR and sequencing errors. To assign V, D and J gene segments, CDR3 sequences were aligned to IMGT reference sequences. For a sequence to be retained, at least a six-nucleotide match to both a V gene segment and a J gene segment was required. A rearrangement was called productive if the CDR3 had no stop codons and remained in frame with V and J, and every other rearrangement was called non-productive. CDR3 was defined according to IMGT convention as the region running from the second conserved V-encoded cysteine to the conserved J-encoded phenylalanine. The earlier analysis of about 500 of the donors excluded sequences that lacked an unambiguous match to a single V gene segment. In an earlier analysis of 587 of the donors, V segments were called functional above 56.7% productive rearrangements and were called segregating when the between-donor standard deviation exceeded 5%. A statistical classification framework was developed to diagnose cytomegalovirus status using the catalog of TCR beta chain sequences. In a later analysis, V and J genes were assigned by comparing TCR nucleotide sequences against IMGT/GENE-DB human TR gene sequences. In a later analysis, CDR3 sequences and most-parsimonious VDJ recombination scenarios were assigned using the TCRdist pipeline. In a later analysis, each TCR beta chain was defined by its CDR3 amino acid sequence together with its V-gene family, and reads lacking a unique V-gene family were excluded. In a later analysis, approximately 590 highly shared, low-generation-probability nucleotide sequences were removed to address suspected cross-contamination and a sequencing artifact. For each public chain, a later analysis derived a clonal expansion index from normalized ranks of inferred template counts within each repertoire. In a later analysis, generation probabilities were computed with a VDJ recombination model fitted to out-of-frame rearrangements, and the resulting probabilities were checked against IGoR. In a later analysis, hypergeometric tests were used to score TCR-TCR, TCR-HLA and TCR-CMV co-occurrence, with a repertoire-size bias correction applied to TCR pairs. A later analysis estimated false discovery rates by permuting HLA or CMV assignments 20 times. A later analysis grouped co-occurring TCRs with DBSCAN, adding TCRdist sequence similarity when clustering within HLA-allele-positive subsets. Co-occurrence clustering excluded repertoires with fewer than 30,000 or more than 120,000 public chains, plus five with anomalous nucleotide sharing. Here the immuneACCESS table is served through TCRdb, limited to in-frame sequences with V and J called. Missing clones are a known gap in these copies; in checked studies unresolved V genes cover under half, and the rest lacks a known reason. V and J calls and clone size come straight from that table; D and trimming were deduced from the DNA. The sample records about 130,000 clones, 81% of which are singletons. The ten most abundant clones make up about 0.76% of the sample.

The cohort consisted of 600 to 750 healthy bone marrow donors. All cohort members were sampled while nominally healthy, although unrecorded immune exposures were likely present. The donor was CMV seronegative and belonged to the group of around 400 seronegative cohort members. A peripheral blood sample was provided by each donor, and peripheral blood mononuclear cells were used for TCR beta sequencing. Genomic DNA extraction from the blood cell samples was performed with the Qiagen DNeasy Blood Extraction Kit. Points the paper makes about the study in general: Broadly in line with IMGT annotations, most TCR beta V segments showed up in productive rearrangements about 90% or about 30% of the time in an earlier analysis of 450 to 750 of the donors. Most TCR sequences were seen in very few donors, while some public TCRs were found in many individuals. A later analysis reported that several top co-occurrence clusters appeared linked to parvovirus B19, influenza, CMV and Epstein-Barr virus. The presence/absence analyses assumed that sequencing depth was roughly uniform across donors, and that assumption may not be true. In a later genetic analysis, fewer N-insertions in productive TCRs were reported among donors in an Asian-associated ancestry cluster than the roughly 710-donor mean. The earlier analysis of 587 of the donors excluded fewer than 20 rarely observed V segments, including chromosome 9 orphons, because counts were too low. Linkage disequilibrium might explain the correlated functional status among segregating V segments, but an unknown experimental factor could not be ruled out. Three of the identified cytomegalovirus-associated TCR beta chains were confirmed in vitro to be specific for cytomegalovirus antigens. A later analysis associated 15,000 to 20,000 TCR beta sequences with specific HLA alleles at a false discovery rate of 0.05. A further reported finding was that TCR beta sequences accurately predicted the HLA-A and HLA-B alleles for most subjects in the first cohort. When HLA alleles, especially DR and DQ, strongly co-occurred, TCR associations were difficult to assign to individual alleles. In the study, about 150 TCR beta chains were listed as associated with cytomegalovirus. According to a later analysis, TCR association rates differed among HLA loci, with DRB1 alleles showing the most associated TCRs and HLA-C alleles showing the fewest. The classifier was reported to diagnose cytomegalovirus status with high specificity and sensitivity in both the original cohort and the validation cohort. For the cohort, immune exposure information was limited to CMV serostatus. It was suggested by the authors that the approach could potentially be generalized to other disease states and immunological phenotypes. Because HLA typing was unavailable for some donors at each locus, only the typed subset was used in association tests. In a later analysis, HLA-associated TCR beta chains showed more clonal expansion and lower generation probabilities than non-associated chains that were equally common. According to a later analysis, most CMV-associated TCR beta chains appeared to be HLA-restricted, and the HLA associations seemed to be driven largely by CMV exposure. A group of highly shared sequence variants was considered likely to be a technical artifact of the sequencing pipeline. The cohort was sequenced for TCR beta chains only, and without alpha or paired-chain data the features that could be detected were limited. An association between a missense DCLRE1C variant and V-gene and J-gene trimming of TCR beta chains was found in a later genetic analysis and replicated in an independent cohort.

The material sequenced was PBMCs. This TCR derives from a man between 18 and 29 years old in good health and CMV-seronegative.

Here is the DNA: TGTGCCAGCAGCTTAGAATCCACAGACTACGAGCAGTACTTC. It specifies CASSLESTDYEQYF. The rearrangement combines TRBV7-2 with TRBJ2-7; the D gene is unclear. CDR1 and CDR2 (SGHTA, FQGNSA) derive from the germline V gene. V was cut back by 1 base and J by 3 bases, leaving a gap of 10 bases between them. The CDR3, from cysteine to phenylalanine, totals 14 residues. The only DNA kept is the CDR3, 42 bases in frame from the first base. The full variable domain, completed from the reference TRBV7-2 and TRBJ2-7 proteins outside the CDR3, reads GAGVSQSPSNKVTEKGKDVELRCDPISGHTALYWYRQSLGQGLEFLIYFQGNSAPDKSGLPSDRFSAERTGGSVSTLTIQRTQQEDSAVYLCASSLESTDYEQYFGPGTRLTVT.